This T cell receptor (beta chain) was profiled in a study of blood T cell repertoires in COVID-19. Germline CDR1 is SGHVS and CDR2 is FQNEAQ. The CDR3 runs 15 residues. V dropped 3 bases and J dropped 5; count of bases not matched to a gene: 8. Per the study methods: By means of reference gene primer amplification, nucleated cell counts were estimated. Data came from immunoSEQ multiplex PCR; TCRdb stores just in-frame clones and leaves some out. V, J and clone size are those of that table, while D and trimming were read from the DNA. Of approximately 260,000 clones in the sample, about 80% were seen once.

The TCR was taken from a human donor in a cohort sampled during active COVID-19. This rearrangement joins TRBV7-8 to TRBJ2-3; 7 bases fit TRBD2. The sequenced sample was peripheral blood. The CDR3 spells CASSLAGAGGDTQYF. CDR3 DNA sequence: TGTGCCAGCAGCTTGGCGGGAGCGGGTGGAGATACGCAGTATTTT.